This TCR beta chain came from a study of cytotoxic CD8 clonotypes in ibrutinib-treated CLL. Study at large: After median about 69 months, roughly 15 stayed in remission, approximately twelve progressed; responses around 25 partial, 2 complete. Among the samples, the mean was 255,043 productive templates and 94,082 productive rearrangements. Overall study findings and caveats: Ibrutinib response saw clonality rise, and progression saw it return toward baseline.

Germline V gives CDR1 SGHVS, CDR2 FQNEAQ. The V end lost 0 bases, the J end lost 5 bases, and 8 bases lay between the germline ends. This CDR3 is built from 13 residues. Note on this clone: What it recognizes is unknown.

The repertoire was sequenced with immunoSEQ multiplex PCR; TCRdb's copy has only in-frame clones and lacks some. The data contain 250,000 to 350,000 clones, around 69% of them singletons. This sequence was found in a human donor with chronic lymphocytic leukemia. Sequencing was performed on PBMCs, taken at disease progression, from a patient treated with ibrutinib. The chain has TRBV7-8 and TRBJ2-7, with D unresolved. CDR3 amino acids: CASSLAWGDEQYF. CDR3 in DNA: TGTGCCAGCAGCTTAGCGTGGGGTGACGAGCAGTACTTC.